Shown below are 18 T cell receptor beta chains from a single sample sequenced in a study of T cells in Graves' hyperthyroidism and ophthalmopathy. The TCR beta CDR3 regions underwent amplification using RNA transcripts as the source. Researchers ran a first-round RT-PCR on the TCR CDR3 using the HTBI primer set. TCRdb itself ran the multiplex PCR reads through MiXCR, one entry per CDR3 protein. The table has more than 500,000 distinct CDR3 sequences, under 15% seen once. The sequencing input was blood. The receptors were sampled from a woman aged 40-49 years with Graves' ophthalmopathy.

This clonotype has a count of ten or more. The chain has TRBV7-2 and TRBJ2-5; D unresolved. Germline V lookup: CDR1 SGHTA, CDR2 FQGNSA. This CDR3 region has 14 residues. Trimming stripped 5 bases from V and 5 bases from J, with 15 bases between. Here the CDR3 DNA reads TGTGCCAGCAGCGCGAGACCGGCGCAGGAGACCCAGTACTTC. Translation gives CASSARPAQETQYF.

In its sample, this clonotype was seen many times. The CDR3 nucleotides are TGTGCCAGCAGCCAAGATATAAGGGAGGAGGAGACCCAGTACTTC. This encodes CASSQDIREEETQYF. This chain links TRBV3-1 with TRBJ2-5; weak D call: TRBD2 (6 bases). Germline CDR1 is LGHDT and CDR2 is YNNKEL (reference sequence). The length of the CDR3 is 15 residues. V lost 0 bases, J lost 5 bases, and 13 bases lay in between.

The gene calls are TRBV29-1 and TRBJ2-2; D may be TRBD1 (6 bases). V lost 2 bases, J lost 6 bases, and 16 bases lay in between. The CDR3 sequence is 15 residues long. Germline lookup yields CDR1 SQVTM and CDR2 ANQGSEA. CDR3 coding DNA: TGCAGCGTTGAACAGACAGGCACAGAGGCCGGGGAGCTGTTTTTT. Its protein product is CSVEQTGTEAGELFF.

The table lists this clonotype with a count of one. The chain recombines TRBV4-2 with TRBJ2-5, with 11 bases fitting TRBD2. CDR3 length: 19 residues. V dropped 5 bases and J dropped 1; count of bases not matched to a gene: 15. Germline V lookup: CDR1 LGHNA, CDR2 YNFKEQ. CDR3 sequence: CASSNDRGTSGRVQETQYF. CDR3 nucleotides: TGTGCCAGCAGCAACGACAGGGGTACTAGCGGGAGAGTCCAAGAGACCCAGTACTTC.

CDR3 region: CASSSTVQVAQETQYF. DNA of the CDR3: TGTGCCAGCAGTTCCACAGTACAGGTGGCACAAGAGACCCAGTACTTC. The rearrangement joins TRBV6-5 to TRBJ2-5; tentative D call: TRBD1 (5 bases). Per germline, CDR1 MNHEY and CDR2 SVGAGI. V was cut by 4 bases and J by 2 bases, with 17 bases left in between. CDR3 length: 16 residues.

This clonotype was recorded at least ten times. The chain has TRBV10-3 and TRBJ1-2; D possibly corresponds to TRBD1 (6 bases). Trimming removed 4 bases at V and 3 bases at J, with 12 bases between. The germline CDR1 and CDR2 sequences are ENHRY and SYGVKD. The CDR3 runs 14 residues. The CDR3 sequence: CAISVGGQDYGYTF. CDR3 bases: TGTGCCATCAGTGTGGGGGGGCAGGACTATGGCTACACCTTC.

CDR3 in amino acids: CASSPLPDSTNYGYTF. The CDR3 nucleotides read TGTGCCAGCAGCCCCCTCCCGGACAGTACTAACTATGGCTACACCTTC. This sequence joins TRBV6-1 and TRBJ1-2; TRBD1 is a possible D gene (6 bases). Germline lookup yields CDR1 MNHNS and CDR2 SASEGT. The CDR3 has 16 amino acids. Deletions cut 6 bases from V and 0 bases from J, with 17 bases between.

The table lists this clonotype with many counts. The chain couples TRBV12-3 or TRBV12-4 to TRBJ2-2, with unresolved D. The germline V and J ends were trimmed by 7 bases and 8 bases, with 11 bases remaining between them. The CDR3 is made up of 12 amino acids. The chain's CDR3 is CASISFSGELFF. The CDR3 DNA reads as TGTGCCAGCATCTCCTTTTCGGGGGAGCTGTTTTTT.

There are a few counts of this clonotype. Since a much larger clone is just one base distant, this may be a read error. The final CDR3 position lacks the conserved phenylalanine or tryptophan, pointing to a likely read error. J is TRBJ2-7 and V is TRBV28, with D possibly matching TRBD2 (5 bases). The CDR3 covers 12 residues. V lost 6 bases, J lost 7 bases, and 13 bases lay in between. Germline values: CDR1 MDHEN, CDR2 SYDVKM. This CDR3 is CASRASIEEQYL. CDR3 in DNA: TGTGCCAGCAGAGCTAGCATTGAAGAGCAGTACCTC.

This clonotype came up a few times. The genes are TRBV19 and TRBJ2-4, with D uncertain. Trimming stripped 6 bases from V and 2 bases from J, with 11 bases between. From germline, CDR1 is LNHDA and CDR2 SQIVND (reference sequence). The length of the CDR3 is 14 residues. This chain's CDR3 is CASSYTGSKNIQYF. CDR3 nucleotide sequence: TGTGCCAGTAGCTATACGGGTTCCAAAAACATTCAGTACTTC.

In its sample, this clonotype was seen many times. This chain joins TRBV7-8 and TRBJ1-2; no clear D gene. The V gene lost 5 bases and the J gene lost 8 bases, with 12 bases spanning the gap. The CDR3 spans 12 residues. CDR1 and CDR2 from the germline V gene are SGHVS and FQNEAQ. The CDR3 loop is CASSRAHGGYTF. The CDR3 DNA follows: TGTGCCAGCAGCCGGGCCCATGGGGGCTACACCTTC. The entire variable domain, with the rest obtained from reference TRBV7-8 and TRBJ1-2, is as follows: GAGVSQSPRYKVAKRGQDVALRCDPISGHVSLFWYQQALGQGPEFLTYFQNEAQLDKSGLPSDRFFAERPEGSVSTLKIQRTQQEDSAVYLCASSRAHGGYTFGSGTRLTVV.

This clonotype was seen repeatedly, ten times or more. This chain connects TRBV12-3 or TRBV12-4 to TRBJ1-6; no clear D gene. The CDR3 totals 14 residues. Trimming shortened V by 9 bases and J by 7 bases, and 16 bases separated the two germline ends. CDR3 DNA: TGTGCCAGTTTGGACCGGGCTGGGAATTCACCCCTCCACTTT. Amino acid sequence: CASLDRAGNSPLHF.

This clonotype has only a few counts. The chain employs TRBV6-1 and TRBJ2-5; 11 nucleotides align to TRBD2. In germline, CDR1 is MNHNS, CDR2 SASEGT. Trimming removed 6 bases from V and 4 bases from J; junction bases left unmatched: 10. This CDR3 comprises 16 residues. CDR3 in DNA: TGTGCCAGCAGCTCACGCCCTAGCGGGAGGCGAGAGACCCAGTACTTC. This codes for CASSSRPSGRRETQYF.

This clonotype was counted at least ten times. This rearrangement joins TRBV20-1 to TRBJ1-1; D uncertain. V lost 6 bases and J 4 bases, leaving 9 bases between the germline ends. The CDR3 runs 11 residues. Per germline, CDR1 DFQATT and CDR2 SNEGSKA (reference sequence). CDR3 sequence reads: CSAFAGTEAFF. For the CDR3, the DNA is TGCAGTGCATTTGCGGGCACTGAAGCTTTCTTT.

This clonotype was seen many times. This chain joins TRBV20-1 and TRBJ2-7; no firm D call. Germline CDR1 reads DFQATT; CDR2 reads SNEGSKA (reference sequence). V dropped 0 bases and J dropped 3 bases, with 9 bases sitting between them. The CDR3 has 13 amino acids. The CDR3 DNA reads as TGCAGTGCTAGAGATCGGGCGGACTACGAGCAGTACTTC. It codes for CSARDRADYEQYF.

CDR3 coding DNA: TGTGCCAGTAGCATATTCGGCCGGGGACAGCAAGAGACCCAGTACTTC. Translated, it gives CASSIFGRGQQETQYF. The chain combines TRBV19 with TRBJ2-5, with 7 bases identical to TRBD1. V lost 6 bases, J lost 2 bases, and 12 bases stayed unmatched. The CDR3 totals 16 residues. Germline CDR1 reads LNHDA; CDR2 reads SQIVND (reference sequence).

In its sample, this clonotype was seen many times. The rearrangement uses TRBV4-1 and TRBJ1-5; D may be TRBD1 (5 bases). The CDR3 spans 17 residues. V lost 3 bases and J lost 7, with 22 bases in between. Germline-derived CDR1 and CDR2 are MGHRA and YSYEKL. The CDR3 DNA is TGCGCCAGCAGCCACGGTCCGCGGCGGGGACTCTACCAGCCCCAGCATTTT. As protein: CASSHGPRRGLYQPQHF.

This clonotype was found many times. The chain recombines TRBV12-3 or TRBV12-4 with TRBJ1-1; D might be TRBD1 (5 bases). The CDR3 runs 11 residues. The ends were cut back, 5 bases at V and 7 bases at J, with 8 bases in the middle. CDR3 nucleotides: TGTGCCAGCAGTCGGGGGGATGAAGCTTTCTTT. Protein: CASSRGDEAFF.